The clone carrying this T cell receptor beta chain turned up a few times. The sample is drawn from a study of blood T cell repertoires in COVID-19. Data came from immunoSEQ multiplex PCR; TCRdb stores just in-frame clones and leaves some out. Counted here are about 14,000 clones, 65% to 80% occurring once; the ten biggest clones make up around a fifth. From germline, CDR1 is LGHNA and CDR2 YNFKEQ. J gave up 5 bases and V 2 bases, and 11 bases lay outside the gene matches. The CDR3 has 17 amino acids. The chain employs TRBV4-2 and TRBJ2-5; 10 bases are shared with TRBD1. Source material: peripheral blood. The sequence came from a boy aged 2-9 years with active or convalescent COVID-19. The CDR3 spells CASSQRLYGTGDETQYF. The CDR3 DNA sequence: TGTGCCAGCAGCCAAAGACTTTACGGGACAGGGGATGAGACCCAGTACTTC.